Following are 18 T cell receptor beta chains from one sample sequenced in a study of blood T cell repertoires in COVID-19. TCRdb keeps only in-frame clones here, not all; method: immunoSEQ multiplex PCR. The repertoire holds 300,000 to 450,000 clones, with about 92% as singletons. The sample taken for sequencing was peripheral blood. The source is a woman aged 55-75 years with COVID-19, enrolled during active disease.

The chain recombines TRBV15 with TRBJ1-1; D gene uncertain. The V end was cut by 3 bases, the J end by 8 bases, with 13 bases between. CDR3 length equals 13 residues. Germline V gives CDR1 LNHNV, CDR2 YYDKDF (reference sequence). The CDR3 reads CATSRAERGEAFF. CDR3 nucleotides: TGTGCCACCAGCAGGGCTGAACGAGGGGAAGCTTTCTTT.

V and J are TRBV4-2 and TRBJ2-2; the match to TRBD1 covers 8 bases. This CDR3 region has 19 residues. The germline CDR1 and CDR2 sequences are LGHNA and YNFKEQ. With V trimmed by 3 bases and J by 0 bases, 12 bases remained unmatched. CDR3 DNA sequence: TGTGCCAGCAGCCATGGCGCGACAGGGGCCTTCGCGAACACCGGGGAGCTGTTTTTT. Its protein is CASSHGATGAFANTGELFF.

The chain recombines TRBV28 with TRBJ2-5; D possibly corresponds to TRBD2 (6 bases). Between the trimmed V and J ends, which lost 3 bases and 7 bases, there was a span of 24 bases. The germline V gene has CDR1 MDHEN and CDR2 SYDVKM. The CDR3 is 17 amino acids. Here the CDR3 reads CASSFPRVAALSWTQYF. The CDR3, as DNA: TGTGCCAGCAGTTTCCCCCGGGTAGCGGCGCTCTCGTGGACCCAGTACTTC.

The CDR3: CSVVGGSNQPQHF. The CDR3 nucleotides read TGCAGCGTTGTCGGGGGTTCCAATCAGCCCCAGCATTTT. The chain employs TRBV29-1 and TRBJ1-5; possibly TRBD1 for D (5 bases). Trimming left V 4 bases short and J 3 bases short, with 10 bases between. The germline CDR1 and CDR2 sequences are SQVTM and ANQGSEA. The CDR3 sequence is 13 residues long.

This clone was observed a single time. This chain connects TRBV18 to TRBJ1-6; 7 positions match TRBD1. The CDR3 spans 16 residues. The trim removed 3 bases at V and 9 bases at J, leaving 11 bases unmatched. CDR1 is KGHSH, CDR2 LQKENI, per germline. CDR3 sequence reads: CASSPKRTGPFSPLHF. The CDR3 DNA is TGTGCCAGCTCACCGAAAAGGACAGGCCCCTTTTCACCCCTCCACTTT.

The chain uses TRBV3-1 (or the pseudogene TRBV3-2) and TRBJ1-2, with TRBD1 identical over 7 bases. Germline V CDR1 and CDR2: LGHDT, YNNKEL (reference sequence). J lost 7 bases, V lost 5 bases, and 7 bases had no gene match. The CDR3 has 13 amino acids. CDR3 DNA sequence: TGTGCCAGCAGCGCACGGAGGGGGCCTGGCTACACCTTC. Translated, it gives CASSARRGPGYTF.

The CDR3 nucleotides read TGTGCCAGCAGACCGGGACAGAGCACCGGGCGGGGCAATCAGCCCCAGCATTTT. It codes for CASRPGQSTGRGNQPQHF. This chain uses TRBV11-3 with TRBJ1-5; 7 bases line up with TRBD1. This CDR3 spans 18 amino acids. V was clipped by 6 bases and J by 2 bases; unmatched bases: 16. CDR1 is SGHNT, CDR2 YENEEA, per germline.

The chain combines TRBV28 with TRBJ2-3, with D maybe TRBD2 (5 bases). Deletions cut 8 bases from V and 0 bases from J, with 15 bases between. The CDR3 runs to 15 residues. Looked up from germline, CDR1 is MDHEN and CDR2 is SYDVKM. CDR3 sequence: CASLNRESSTDTQYF. The CDR3 coding sequence is TGTGCCAGCCTGAACCGGGAATCTAGCACAGATACGCAGTATTTT. Full variable domain (outside the CDR3, taken from reference TRBV28 and TRBJ2-3): DVKVTQSSRYLVKRTGEKVFLECVQDMDHENMFWYRQDPGLGLRLIYFSYDVKMKEKGDIPEGYSVSREKKERFSLILESASTNQTSMYLCASLNRESSTDTQYFGPGTRLTVL.

The chain combines TRBV18 with TRBJ2-3, with D maybe TRBD1 (5 bases). CDR1 KGHSH and CDR2 LQKENI come from the germline V gene. The ends were cut back, 2 bases at V and 4 bases at J, with 10 bases in the middle. This CDR3 contains 14 residues. CDR3 DNA sequence: TGTGCCAGCTCACCAGAAACAGGAGCAGATACGCAGTATTTT. Residues: CASSPETGADTQYF.

This chain connects TRBV7-2 to TRBJ2-2, with TRBD2 matching over 9 bases. The CDR3 consists of 16 residues. V shed 1 base, J shed 7 bases, and the junction held 7 bases outside the gene matches. Germline-derived CDR1 and CDR2 are SGHTA and FQGNSA. CDR3 amino acids: CASSLGLAGTFGELFF. CDR3 nucleotides: TGTGCCAGCAGCTTAGGGCTAGCGGGGACGTTCGGGGAGCTGTTTTTT.

With regard to this clone: One junction end disagrees with the germline gene, perhaps due to a read error. The chain carries TRBV6-5 and TRBJ2-2; D gene ambiguous. CDR3 length: 12 residues. The germline gives CDR1 MNHEY, CDR2 SVGAGI. CDR3 loop: CASRENAGELFF. Written as DNA, the CDR3 is TGTGCCAGCAGGGAGAACGCCGGGGAGCTGTTTTTT.

V and J are TRBV11-2 and TRBJ1-1, with 7 bases aligning to TRBD1. The V and J ends lost 0 bases and 6 bases, in that order; junction bases with no gene match: 7. The CDR3 extends over 15 amino acids. Germline V gene sequence: CDR1 SGHAT, CDR2 FQNNGV. CDR3 amino acids: CASSLDRGRGAEAFF. CDR3 nucleotide sequence: TGTGCCAGCAGCTTAGATCGCGGCAGGGGGGCTGAAGCTTTCTTT.

The chain uses TRBV2 and TRBJ2-7; 8 nucleotides line up with TRBD1. V was pared by 10 bases and J by 3 bases, with 8 bases of the junction left unmatched. Germline CDR1 is SNHLY and CDR2 is FYNNEI. CDR3 length: 13 residues. The CDR3 nucleotides read TGTGCCATCATGCGACAGGGGATCTACGAGCAGTACTTC. Translated, it gives CAIMRQGIYEQYF.

The CDR3 protein is CASSPSWGQAGNTIYF. DNA of the CDR3: TGTGCCAGCAGCCCCTCGTGGGGGCAGGCTGGAAACACCATATATTTT. The rearrangement uses TRBV5-6 and TRBJ1-3; D may be TRBD1 (6 bases). The CDR3 runs to 16 residues. Germline V CDR1 and CDR2: SGHDT, YYEEEE. V lost 4 bases and J lost 2, with 16 bases in between.

CDR3 region: CATRETAQHF. CDR3 bases: TGTGCCACCAGGGAGACAGCCCAGCATTTT. The genes are TRBV28 and TRBJ1-5; TRBD1 might be the D (5 bases). Trimming stripped 10 bases from V and 11 bases from J, with 12 bases between. The germline gives CDR1 MDHEN, CDR2 SYDVKM. The CDR3 has 10 residues.

This clone was detected only once. The chain joins TRBV6-5 to TRBJ2-7; weak D call: TRBD1 (5 bases). The germline CDR1 and CDR2 sequences are MNHEY and SVGAGI. The CDR3 sequence is 12 residues long. V was cut by 7 bases and J by 4 bases, with 11 bases left in between. The CDR3 loop reads CASKGVQYEQYF. Here the CDR3 DNA reads TGTGCCAGCAAAGGGGTGCAGTACGAGCAGTACTTC.

As for this clone: Other DNA sequences in the sample encode the same CDR3. The chain carries TRBV28 and TRBJ1-2; unclear D gene. CDR3 size: 13 residues. Germline CDR1 MDHEN, CDR2 SYDVKM. Deletions cut 1 base from V and 3 bases from J, with 6 bases between. CDR3 sequence: CASSLSRDYGYTF. DNA of the CDR3: TGTGCCAGCAGTTTATCACGGGACTATGGCTACACCTTC.

V and J are TRBV5-1 and TRBJ1-6, with TRBD1 matching over 7 bases. Germline loops: CDR1 SGHRS, CDR2 YFSETQ. Unmatched junction bases numbered 4, after V lost 2 bases and J lost 8 bases. CDR3 length: 14 amino acids. The CDR3 DNA reads as TGCGCCAGCAGCTTTGGGACAGAAGATTCACCCCTCCACTTT. As protein: CASSFGTEDSPLHF.